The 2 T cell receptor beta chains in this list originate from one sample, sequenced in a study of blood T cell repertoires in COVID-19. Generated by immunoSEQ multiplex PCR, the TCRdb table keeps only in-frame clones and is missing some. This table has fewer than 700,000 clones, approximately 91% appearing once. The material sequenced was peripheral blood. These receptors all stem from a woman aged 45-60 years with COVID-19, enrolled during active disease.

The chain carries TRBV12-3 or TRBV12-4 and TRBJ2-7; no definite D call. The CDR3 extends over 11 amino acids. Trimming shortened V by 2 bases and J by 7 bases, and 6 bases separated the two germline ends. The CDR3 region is CASSLYGEQYF. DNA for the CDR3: TGTGCCAGCAGTTTATACGGGGAGCAGTACTTC.

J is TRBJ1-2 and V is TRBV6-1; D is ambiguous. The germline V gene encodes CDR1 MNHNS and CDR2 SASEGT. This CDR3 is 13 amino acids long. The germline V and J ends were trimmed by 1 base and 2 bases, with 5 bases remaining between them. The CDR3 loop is CASSEVLNYGYTF. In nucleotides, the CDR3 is TGTGCCAGCAGTGAAGTACTCAACTATGGCTACACCTTC.